The 14 T cell receptor beta chains reported below all come from one sample, sequenced in a study of shared clonotypes between healthy human individuals. Here immunoSEQ multiplex PCR was the method, and the copy in TCRdb shows in-frame clones only, minus some. The data show some 630,000 clones, with 95% to 97% seen just once and 0.11% held by the top ten. CD8 cells classed as naive were CD45RO-negative and positively selected for CCR7, excluding terminally differentiated effector memory CD45RA+ cells. Sequencing used naive CD8+ T cells sorted from blood. The receptor set was obtained from a woman aged 25 to 39 in good health.

The chain links TRBV4-1 to TRBJ2-1, with D perhaps TRBD1 or TRBD2 (5 bases each). This CDR3 region has 17 residues. Trimming stripped 0 bases from V and 5 bases from J, with 17 bases between. Germline CDR1 is MGHRA and CDR2 is YSYEKL. DNA of the CDR3: TGCGCCAGCAGCCAAGATGTTTTACGGGACCCAAACAATGAGCAGTTCTTC. It codes for CASSQDVLRDPNNEQFF.

The rearrangement joins TRBV28 to TRBJ2-5; D might be TRBD1 or TRBD2, each matching 5 bases. The CDR3 contains 20 residues. Germline V gene data show CDR1 as MDHEN and CDR2 as SYDVKM. Trimming shortened V by 3 bases and J by 2 bases, and 28 bases separated the two germline ends. CDR3 bases: TGTGCCAGCAGTTTCGGGGACGCCTCGGACGGCATATTATTTCAAGAGACCCAGTACTTC. It is translated as CASSFGDASDGILFQETQYF.

The chain couples TRBV7-2 to TRBJ2-2; 8 nucleotides agree with TRBD1. Germline CDR1 reads SGHTA; CDR2 reads FQGNSA. V gave up 5 bases and J gave up 3 bases; unmatched junction bases: 2. There are 14 residues in the CDR3. The CDR3 coding sequence is TGTGCCAGCAGCCCAGGGGGCTACACCGGGGAGCTGTTTTTT. Amino acid sequence: CASSPGGYTGELFF.

The J gene is TRBJ1-2, the V gene TRBV27; 7 bases agree with TRBD1. The CDR3 covers 13 residues. Germline CDR1 and CDR2: MNHEY and SMNVEV (reference sequence). V lost 6 bases to trimming and J lost 8 bases; unmatched junction nucleotides: 9. The CDR3 region is CASSFPTGQGYTF. CDR3 sequence (DNA): TGTGCCAGCAGCTTCCCGACAGGGCAAGGCTACACCTTC.

The V call is TRBV4-1, the J call TRBJ2-2; 10 bases are a match to TRBD2. CDR1 and CDR2 from the germline V gene are MGHRA and YSYEKL. The CDR3 length is 18 residues. The ends lost 3 bases at V and 4 bases at J; junction bases unmatched: 11. CDR3 DNA: TGCGCCAGCAGCCACGAAAGTCTAGCGGGAGAGGGCACCGGGGAGCTGTTTTTT. Its protein product is CASSHESLAGEGTGELFF.

This chain connects TRBV14 to TRBJ2-3; tentative D call: TRBD1 (5 bases). CDR1 SGHDN and CDR2 FVKESK come from the germline V gene. This CDR3 has 13 residues. The germline V and J ends were trimmed by 3 bases and 6 bases, with 10 bases remaining between them. The CDR3 here is CASSQGPGDTQYF. The CDR3 coding sequence is TGTGCCAGCAGCCAGGGGCCAGGGGATACGCAGTATTTT.

The chain joins TRBV4-2 to TRBJ2-7; D is uncertain. The CDR3 is 17 residues long. V gave up 4 bases and J gave up 0 bases, with 19 bases separating them. CDR1 and CDR2 (germline): LGHNA, YNFKEQ. The CDR3 loop is CASSRSALLRSSYEQYF. The CDR3 bases are TGTGCCAGCAGCCGGTCTGCACTACTCCGGAGCTCCTACGAGCAGTACTTC.

The chain links TRBV27 to TRBJ2-5; perhaps D is TRBD1 or TRBD2 (9 bases each). The germline CDR1 and CDR2 sequences are MNHEY and SMNVEV (reference sequence). The CDR3 sequence is 15 residues long. V was shortened by 8 bases and J by 1 base, with 17 bases between the two germline ends. CDR3 nucleotide sequence: TGTGCCAGCCAGGACAGGGGACTAGCCCAAGAGACCCAGTACTTC. Encoded protein: CASQDRGLAQETQYF.

The chain is built from TRBV28 and TRBJ2-1; D uncertain. V was shortened by 2 bases and J by 9 bases, with 11 bases between the two germline ends. CDR3 length: 13 amino acids. The germline CDR1 and CDR2 sequences are MDHEN and SYDVKM. This chain's CDR3 is CASSLATMGEQFF. DNA of the CDR3: TGTGCCAGCAGTTTAGCCACCATGGGTGAGCAGTTCTTC.

The chain recombines TRBV11-2 with TRBJ2-2; D is uncertain. CDR3 length equals 14 residues. With 5 bases removed from V and 2 bases from J, the gap between germline ends came to 9 bases. Looked up from germline, CDR1 is SGHAT and CDR2 is FQNNGV. The CDR3 DNA follows: TGTGCCAGCAGCCTCGCCCCAAACACCGGGGAGCTGTTTTTT. Translated: CASSLAPNTGELFF. Using reference TRBV11-2 and TRBJ2-2 for the parts outside the CDR3, the full variable domain is EAGVAQSPRYKIIEKRQSVAFWCNPISGHATLYWYQQILGQGPKLLIQFQNNGVVDDSQLPKDRFSAERLKGVDSTLKIQPAKLEDSAVYLCASSLAPNTGELFFGEGSRLTVL.

The rearrangement uses TRBV28 and TRBJ2-7, with 12 positions matching TRBD2. Per germline, CDR1 MDHEN and CDR2 SYDVKM. J gave up 1 base and V 6 bases, and 13 bases lay outside the gene matches. The CDR3 has 18 residues. The CDR3 is CASRTPTSGSGLSYEQYF. DNA for the CDR3: TGTGCCAGCAGAACCCCGACTAGCGGGAGCGGGTTGTCCTACGAGCAGTACTTC.

This clone was found once. This rearrangement joins TRBV27 to TRBJ2-3; TRBD1 is a possible D gene (6 bases). The CDR3 length is 16 residues. The V and J ends lost 0 bases and 0 bases respectively, with 10 bases between them. Per the germline V gene, CDR1 is MNHEY and CDR2 is SMNVEV (reference sequence). The CDR3, as DNA: TGTGCCAGCAGTTTATCGATTAGGGGGAGCACAGATACGCAGTATTTT. This translates into CASSLSIRGSTDTQYF.

This chain uses TRBV27 with TRBJ2-6; D is uncertain. The CDR3 has 15 amino acids. CDR1 and CDR2 (germline): MNHEY, SMNVEV (reference sequence). Trimming left V 6 bases short and J 0 bases short, with 9 bases between. CDR3 in DNA: TGTGCCAGCAGATTAATAAGCTCTGGGGCCAACGTCCTGACTTTC. Its translation is CASRLISSGANVLTF.

This rearrangement joins TRBV25-1 to TRBJ2-1, with TRBD2 identical over 8 bases. There are 17 residues in the CDR3. Unmatched junction bases numbered 9, after V lost 3 bases and J lost 2 bases. The germline V gene has CDR1 MGHDK and CDR2 SYGVNS. CDR3 sequence: CASSEELSGVTYNEQFF. The CDR3 DNA reads TGTGCCAGCAGTGAGGAGCTTAGCGGGGTAACCTACAATGAGCAGTTCTTC.